A selection of T cell receptor beta chains follows, all from one sample in a study of siplizumab effects on memory and regulatory T cells. Sequencing used immunoSEQ multiplex PCR; TCRdb keeps in-frame clones, though not all of them. The data show approximately 10,000 clones, with around half seen just once and about 40% held by the top ten. These receptors' antigens are unknown. The source material was CFSE-low (dividing) CD8+ T cells sorted from an allogeneic mixed lymphocyte reaction. Source of these receptors: a human donor in good health; the cells came from an allogeneic mixed lymphocyte reaction. Some clones in this sample may be carry-over from other donors' samples. CDR3s include the opening cysteine and the closing phenylalanine or tryptophan. A D gene is named only where the DNA matches it firmly. Rows may omit the clone size; those that give it use once, few, many or a size class.

j_call clone_size d_call v_call cdr3_aa cdr3_nt
TRBJ1-1 few NA TRBV7-9 CASSFWGTEAFF TGTGCCAGCAGCTTTTGGGGGACTGAAGCTTTCTTT
TRBJ1-2 few NA TRBV27 CASSLYLNYGYTF TGTGCCAGCAGCTTATATCTTAACTATGGCTACACCTTC
TRBJ1-3 NA NA TRBV27 CASSLSSVPGNTIYF TGTGCCAGCAGTTTATCCTCGGTACCGGGAAACACCATATATTTT
TRBJ2-1 NA NA TRBV7-6 CASSFVGPYNEQFF TGTGCCAGCAGCTTTGTAGGCCCCTACAATGAGCAGTTCTTC
TRBJ1-5 NA TRBD1 TRBV7-8 CASSSGQIYSNQPQHF TGTGCCAGCAGCTCGGGACAGATCTATAGCAATCAGCCCCAGCATTTT
TRBJ1-1 NA NA TRBV5-6 CASSSQTSTEAFF TGTGCCAGCAGCAGTCAGACGTCAACTGAAGCTTTCTTT
TRBJ2-7 NA TRBD2 TRBV19 CASSTQSPLAGAYEQYF TGTGCCAGTAGTACCCAATCCCCCCTAGCGGGCGCTTACGAGCAGTACTTC
TRBJ2-3 few TRBD2 TRBV5-4 CASSLATSGTFPTDTQYF TGTGCCAGCAGCTTGGCTACTAGCGGGACGTTCCCCACAGATACGCAGTATTTT
TRBJ1-1 NA TRBD1 TRBV4-1 CASSQFSGTGDAFF TGCGCCAGCAGCCAATTCTCCGGGACAGGGGACGCTTTCTTT
TRBJ1-1 NA NA TRBV6-6 CASSYVSGNTEAFF TGTGCCAGCAGTTACGTGTCTGGGAACACTGAAGCTTTCTTT
TRBJ1-5 NA NA TRBV6-1 CASSENTGAQPQHF TGTGCCAGCAGTGAGAATACGGGGGCTCAGCCCCAGCATTTT
TRBJ2-1 NA TRBD2 TRBV15 CATPGPGGNEQFF TGTGCCACCCCCGGGCCGGGGGGCAATGAGCAGTTCTTC
TRBJ2-4 NA TRBD2 TRBV7-9 CASSLGAAGRTSRENIQYF TGTGCCAGCAGCTTAGGGGCAGCGGGGAGGACTAGCCGCGAAAACATTCAGTACTTC